This TCR beta chain was recorded in a study of T-cell reconstitution after alpha-beta-depleted transplantation in children. TCRbeta library construction was performed incorporating unique molecular identifiers. TCRdb analysed the PCR reads with MiXCR anew, one entry per CDR3 protein. This table has 65,000 to 75,000 distinct CDR3 sequences, roughly 4.4% appearing once. With 2 bases removed from V and 2 bases from J, the gap between germline ends came to 5 bases. The CDR3 is 13 residues long. CDR1 is LGHDT, CDR2 YNNKEL, per germline (reference sequence). Many counts were recorded for this clonotype. The receptor was isolated from a boy in the first two years of life who had a stem cell transplant for acute myeloid leukemia, so the T cells may come from the graft donor. The specimen comprised PBMCs, mostly from graft donor cells, sampled 180 days after TCRalphabeta/CD19-depleted stem cell transplant. The chain recombines TRBV3-1 with TRBJ2-3; D gene uncertain. The CDR3 sequence is CASSQLFTDTQYF. In nucleotides, the CDR3 is TGTGCCAGCAGCCAACTCTTCACAGATACGCAGTATTTT.